This T cell receptor (beta chain) was sequenced during a study of T-cell reconstitution after alpha-beta-depleted transplantation in children (dated by TCRdb to 2016 to 2017). About the full investigation: The study quantitatively tracked T-cell immune reconstitution after TCRalphabeta/CD19-depleted allogeneic hematopoietic cell transplantation in children using TCR repertoire profiling.

The library was obtained by PCR. Sequencing relied on an Illumina HiSeq 2500. TCR library preparation used molecular barcoding, with unique molecular identifiers applied to normalize quantification of the TCRbeta repertoire. The raw public data were reprocessed by TCRdb itself: fastp quality trimming at Q25, MiXCR clonotype calling, in-frame beta chains only. Rows with one shared CDR3 protein collapse into an entry with the most common genes and DNA. The sample yields approximately 350,000 distinct CDR3 sequences; less than 15% were counted once. About 3.9% of the sample is held by the ten biggest clonotypes. The germline V gene gives CDR1 as SGHRS and CDR2 as YFSETQ. Relative to germline, V is missing 7 bases and J is missing 1 base, with 5 bases of the junction outside any gene match. The CDR3 runs 14 amino acids, cysteine and phenylalanine included. The entry retains the CDR3 DNA only, 42 bases that are in frame from base 1.

To note about this clonotype: It lacks a known antigen. The input lacks base qualities; no much larger clone sits a single base away.

Sequences were derived from PBMCs, sampled from the stem cell graft. The TCR comes from a human donor who donated a stem cell graft to a child with Fanconi anemia. In this chain, TRBV5-1 is recombined with TRBJ2-1; a stretch of 7 junction bases matches TRBD1. The CDR3 region: CASQRDSSYNEQFF. The DNA reads as follows: TGCGCCAGCCAAAGGGACAGTTCCTACAATGAGCAGTTCTTC.